Listed here are 26 T cell receptor delta chains from one sample, sequenced in a study of delta chains in infants with herpesvirus infections. TCR cDNA was made from PBMC RNA with gamma- and delta-chain-specific primers. TCRdb redid clone calling on the RT-PCR reads using CATT. Here the sample spans some 1,500 delta-chain clones, just under 30% being singletons. Sample: peripheral blood, taken at time point 1 of longitudinal follow-up. The receptors originated from a human donor who was a Ugandan infant, either HIV-exposed or HIV-unexposed (not recorded which).

By share, this clone ranks as large. The chain employs TRDV2 and TRDJ3; TRDD3 agrees at 11 bases. Trimming took 0 bases from V and 0 from J; bases not matched to a gene: 3. This CDR3 comprises 19 residues. CDR1 GEAIGNYY and CDR2 EKD come from the germline V gene. CDR3 sequence reads: CACDTEWGIRSWDTRQMFF. DNA of the CDR3: TGTGCCTGTGACACCGAGTGGGGGATACGCTCCTGGGACACCCGACAGATGTTTTTC.

This clone was seen only a few times. The J gene is TRDJ1, the V gene TRDV1; tentative D call: TRDD3 (5 bases). The CDR3 is made up of 19 amino acids. The germline V gene has CDR1 TSWWSYY and CDR2 QGS. Trimming took off 2 bases at V and 0 bases at J, with 22 bases between the two ends. CDR3 residues: CALGESGGLRDPDTDKLIF. The CDR3 coding sequence is TGTGCTCTTGGGGAAAGCGGGGGTTTACGGGACCCCGACACCGATAAACTCATCTTT.

V usage is TRDV1 and J usage is TRDJ1; D not resolved. CDR3 length: 15 residues. With 3 bases removed from V and 3 bases from J, the gap between germline ends came to 14 bases. Per the germline V gene, CDR1 is TSWWSYY and CDR2 is QGS. The CDR3 is CALGDDASKADKLIF. DNA for the CDR3: TGTGCTCTTGGGGACGACGCTTCTAAGGCCGATAAACTCATCTTT.

As regards this clone: One end of the junction fails to match germline, which may point to a read error. In the same sample, other DNA sequences code for this CDR3. This chain connects TRDV2 to TRDJ3, with TRDD3 matching 8 bases. The V gene's germline CDR1 is GEAIGNYY and CDR2 EKD. This CDR3 has 19 amino acids. The CDR3 DNA reads as TGTGCCTGTGACACGCTACTGGGGGTTAGCTCCTGGGATACCCGACAGATGTTTTTC. This encodes CACDTLLGVSSWDTRQMFF.

This sequence joins TRDV2 and TRDJ1; 12 nucleotides line up with TRDD3. The V gene end was trimmed by 5 bases and the J gene end by 0 bases; junction bases not matched to a gene: 27. The CDR3 is 23 amino acids. Germline V gives CDR1 GEAIGNYY, CDR2 EKD. The CDR3 DNA follows: TGTGCCTGTGGTCCCAAGGTCCACACCCTAATACTGGGGGATACTTGCTACACCGATAAACTCATCTTT. This gives the protein CACGPKVHTLILGDTCYTDKLIF.

In the case of this clone: Being one base from a much bigger clone, this may be a read error. Other nucleotide sequences from this sample produce the same CDR3. V is TRDV1 and J is TRDJ1; 12 nucleotides align to TRDD3. The germline V gene has CDR1 TSWWSYY and CDR2 QGS. This CDR3 spans 24 amino acids. V shed 6 bases, J shed 0 bases, and the junction held 29 bases outside the gene matches. CDR3 in amino acids: CALGESQVFAICYWGIPNTDKLIF. CDR3 coding DNA: TGTGCTCTTGGAGAATCTCAAGTCTTCGCCATCTGTTACTGGGGGATACCGAACACCGATAAACTCATCTTT.

The gene calls are TRDV1 and TRDJ2, with TRDD3 identical over 12 bases. V was pared by 4 bases and J by 4 bases, with 19 bases of the junction left unmatched. CDR3 length equals 21 residues. CDR1 and CDR2 (germline): TSWWSYY, QGS. The CDR3 sequence: CALGGQPSCWGIRDGTAQLFF. The CDR3 DNA follows: TGTGCTCTTGGGGGGCAACCTTCCTGCTGGGGGATACGCGACGGGACAGCACAACTCTTCTTT.

The chain couples TRDV1 to TRDJ1, with 9 bases aligning to TRDD3. After removal of 8 bases from V and 0 bases from J, the junction contained 19 bases not matched to a gene. The germline V gene encodes CDR1 TSWWSYY and CDR2 QGS. The CDR3 is made up of 19 amino acids. This CDR3 reads CALLGPGIRLHPDTDKLIF. The CDR3 bases are TGTGCTCTTCTTGGGCCGGGGATACGCCTCCACCCCGACACCGATAAACTCATCTTT.

This chain links TRDV1 with TRDJ1, with 9 bases fitting TRDD3. V dropped 2 bases and J dropped 0; count of bases not matched to a gene: 13. The CDR3 loop spans 19 amino acids. Germline lookup yields CDR1 TSWWSYY and CDR2 QGS. The CDR3, as DNA: TGTGCTCTTGGGGAATATCGGAGGGCGACTGGGGGACACACCGATAAACTCATCTTT. Protein: CALGEYRRATGGHTDKLIF.

The chain employs TRDV2 and TRDJ1, with unresolved D. V was trimmed by 0 bases and J by 5 bases, leaving 0 bases between them. CDR1 is GEAIGNYY, CDR2 EKD, per germline. This CDR3 region has 10 residues. CDR3 protein: CACDTDKLIF. The CDR3 nucleotides read TGTGCCTGTGACACCGATAAACTCATCTTT.

The chain links TRDV2 to TRDJ1; D ambiguous. The V end lost 3 bases, the J end lost 1 base, and 17 bases lay between the germline ends. The CDR3 totals 16 residues. Germline assignment: CDR1 GEAIGNYY and CDR2 EKD. The CDR3 loop is CACDSPRITVTDKLIF. The CDR3 DNA is TGTGCCTGTGACTCTCCCCGTATTACGGTCACCGATAAACTCATCTTT.

This clone has only a few counts. CDR3 sequence: CALGESRSDEKWGIKESDKLIF. The CDR3 nucleotides read TGTGCTCTTGGGGAATCACGGTCAGACGAAAAATGGGGGATAAAGGAGTCCGATAAACTCATCTTT. This chain uses TRDV1 with TRDJ1; 9 bases agree with TRDD3. CDR1 TSWWSYY and CDR2 QGS come from the germline V gene. The CDR3 is 22 residues long. V shed 2 bases, J shed 3 bases, and the junction held 25 bases outside the gene matches.

Judged by abundance, this clone is large. The chain recombines TRAV38-2/DV8 with TRDJ4, with D unclear. The CDR3 spans 14 residues. Trimming cost V 1 base and J 0 bases, with 10 bases left between them. CDR1 TSESDYY and CDR2 QEAYKQQN come from the germline V gene. The CDR3 region has the DNA TGTGCTTATAGGAGCCCATCTCCCTCCAGACCCCTGATCTTT. Protein: CAYRSPSPSRPLIF. Filled out from reference TRAV38-2/DV8 and TRDJ4, the complete variable domain reads AQTVTQSQPEMSVQEAETVTLSCTYDTSESDYYLFWYKQPPSRQMILVIRQEAYKQQNATENRFSVNFQKAAKSFSLKISDSQLGDAAMYFCAYRSPSPSRPLIFGKGTYLEVQQ.

V and J are TRDV3 and TRDJ1; weak D call: TRDD3 (5 bases). Trimming cost V 2 bases and J 3 bases, with 22 bases left between them. The CDR3 has 16 residues. The germline CDR1 and CDR2 sequences are TVYSNPD and GDNSRS (reference sequence). CDR3 bases: TGTGCCTTTGGGGTTCCCTCGAGGGATGGGGCCGATAAACTCATCTTT. Residues: CAFGVPSRDGADKLIF. Drawing the rest from reference TRDV3 and TRDJ1, the complete variable domain is CDKVTQSSPDQTVASGSEVVLLCTYDTVYSNPDLFWYRIRPDYSFQFVFYGDNSRSEGADFTQGRFSVKHILTQKAFHLVISPVRTEDSATYYCAFGVPSRDGADKLIFGKGTRVTVEP.

CDR3 in DNA: TGTGCCTGTGACTCTGTACTGGGGGATAAAGCCACCGATAAACTCATCTTT. This gives the protein CACDSVLGDKATDKLIF. The chain couples TRDV2 to TRDJ1; 11 bases line up with TRDD3. After removal of 3 bases from V and 1 base from J, the junction contained 9 bases not matched to a gene. The CDR3 contains 17 residues. Germline V gene data show CDR1 as GEAIGNYY and CDR2 as EKD.

The chain links TRDV1 to TRDJ1; 8 bases align to TRDD3. CDR3 length: 16 amino acids. Trimming took 4 bases from V and 2 from J; bases not matched to a gene: 9. Germline assignment: CDR1 TSWWSYY and CDR2 QGS. The CDR3 DNA reads TGTGCTCTTGGGGCACCCTACTGGGGGGTTACCGATAAACTCATCTTT. Protein: CALGAPYWGVTDKLIF.

V and J are TRDV1 and TRDJ1; D remains ambiguous. From germline, CDR1 is TSWWSYY and CDR2 QGS. V shed 2 bases and J shed 0 bases, with 34 bases lying between them. The CDR3 contains 23 residues. CDR3 sequence (DNA): TGTGCTCTTGGGGAAGGCCCCACCTCCGCCGGCCCGGACCCTTACCTCGACACCGATAAACTCATCTTT. Translated, it gives CALGEGPTSAGPDPYLDTDKLIF.

This clone is labeled large. The V gene is TRDV2, the J gene TRDJ2, with D maybe TRDD2 (6 bases). The ends were cut back, 3 bases at V and 4 bases at J, with 32 bases in the middle. This CDR3 has 21 residues. In germline, CDR1 is GEAIGNYY, CDR2 EKD. CDR3 in DNA: TGTGCCTGTGACTACGGGCCTTCCGAACGCAGACGTCATCGACGGACAGCACAACTCTTCTTT. Translating it yields CACDYGPSERRRHRRTAQLFF.

This clone occurred a few times. The chain has TRDV1 and TRDJ1, with TRDD3 matching over 12 bases. Germline V CDR1 and CDR2: TSWWSYY, QGS. Trimming took 0 bases from V and 1 from J; bases not matched to a gene: 9. The CDR3 has 19 residues. The CDR3 region is CALGELGPTGGYRTDKLIF. The DNA for the CDR3 is TGTGCTCTTGGGGAACTTGGGCCGACTGGGGGATACCGCACCGATAAACTCATCTTT.

As for this clone: It may be a read error: a sequence one base away is much more abundant. This sample also contains other DNA sequences that code for the same CDR3. This rearrangement joins TRAV29/DV5 to TRDJ1, with 8 nucleotides matching TRDD3. The CDR3 extends over 17 amino acids. Losses at the gene ends were 1 base for V and 2 bases for J; bases not matched to a gene: 13. Per the germline V gene, CDR1 is NSMFDY and CDR2 is ISSIKDK. Here the CDR3 DNA reads TGTGCAGCAAGCTTACTGAGGTGGGGGATTGGAACCGATAAACTCATCTTT. This translates into CAASLLRWGIGTDKLIF.

This rearrangement joins TRDV1 to TRDJ1; D gene uncertain. V was cut by 0 bases and J by 0 bases, with 26 bases left in between. The germline V gene has CDR1 TSWWSYY and CDR2 QGS. The CDR3 is made up of 21 amino acids. This chain's CDR3 is CALGELVPRPSDRPYTDKLIF. CDR3 in DNA: TGTGCTCTTGGGGAACTCGTGCCTCGACCGTCCGATCGGCCTTACACCGATAAACTCATCTTT.

This chain uses TRDV2 with TRDJ2; a possible D gene is TRDD3 (6 bases). CDR1 GEAIGNYY and CDR2 EKD come from the germline V gene. This CDR3 spans 15 amino acids. V was clipped by 1 base and J by 4 bases, with 12 bases between them. CDR3 in DNA: TGTGCCTGTGACACTCTGATACGTCGGACAGCACAACTCTTCTTT. This gives the protein CACDTLIRRTAQLFF.

This rearrangement joins TRDV1 to TRDJ1; 8 bases are a match to TRDD3. V gave up 0 bases and J gave up 0 bases; unmatched junction bases: 24. CDR3 length: 23 amino acids. Germline assignment: CDR1 TSWWSYY and CDR2 QGS. CDR3 in amino acids: CALGELIASTSEVGDDYTDKLIF. In DNA, the CDR3 is TGTGCTCTTGGGGAACTAATCGCCTCCACCTCGGAGGTGGGGGATGATTACACCGATAAACTCATCTTT.

V gene TRDV1 combines with J gene TRDJ1; D tentatively reads TRDD2 or TRDD3 (6 bases each). Trimming shortened V by 1 base and J by 2 bases, and 26 bases separated the two germline ends. Germline V lookup: CDR1 TSWWSYY, CDR2 QGS. CDR3 length: 20 amino acids. The CDR3 DNA sequence: TGTGCTCTTGGGGAACCCTTGGTCCTACACCATGCTGGGGCAACCGATAAACTCATCTTT. Translating gives CALGEPLVLHHAGATDKLIF.

CDR3 protein: CALGEMAYQTTGGSHLTSYTDKLIF. The DNA of the CDR3 is TGTGCTCTTGGGGAAATGGCCTACCAGACTACTGGGGGATCCCACCTTACGTCGTACACCGATAAACTCATCTTT. The rearrangement links TRDV1 to TRDJ1, with 10 bases fitting TRDD3. Germline CDR1 and CDR2: TSWWSYY and QGS. CDR3 length: 25 residues. V lost 2 bases and J lost 0; bases outside the gene matches: 30.

With respect to this clone: With a much larger clone just one base away, this may be a read error. The identical CDR3 is also encoded by other nucleotide sequences in the sample. The rearrangement joins TRDV3 to TRDJ1; 9 bases match TRDD3. Trimming cost V 5 bases and J 9 bases; bases outside gene matches: 31. The length of the CDR3 is 19 residues. Germline V lookup: CDR1 TVYSNPD, CDR2 GDNSRS (reference sequence). The CDR3 DNA reads TGTGCCGCCCCCTTTAAGATACATACTGGGGGAGACCCTAGAAGAGAACTCATCTTT. As protein: CAAPFKIHTGGDPRRELIF.